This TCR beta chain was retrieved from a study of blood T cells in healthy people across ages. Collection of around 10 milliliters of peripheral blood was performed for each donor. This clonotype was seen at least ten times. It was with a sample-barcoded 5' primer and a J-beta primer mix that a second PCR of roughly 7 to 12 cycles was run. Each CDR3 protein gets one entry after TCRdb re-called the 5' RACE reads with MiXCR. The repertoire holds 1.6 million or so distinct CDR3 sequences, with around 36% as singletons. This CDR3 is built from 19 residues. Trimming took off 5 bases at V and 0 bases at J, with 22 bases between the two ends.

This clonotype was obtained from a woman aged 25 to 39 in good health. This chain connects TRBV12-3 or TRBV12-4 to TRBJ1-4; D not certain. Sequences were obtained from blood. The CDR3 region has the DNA TGTGCCAGCAGTCCGGACCTGCCTCACTACCTTGCAACTAATGAAAAACTGTTTTTT. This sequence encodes CASSPDLPHYLATNEKLFF.